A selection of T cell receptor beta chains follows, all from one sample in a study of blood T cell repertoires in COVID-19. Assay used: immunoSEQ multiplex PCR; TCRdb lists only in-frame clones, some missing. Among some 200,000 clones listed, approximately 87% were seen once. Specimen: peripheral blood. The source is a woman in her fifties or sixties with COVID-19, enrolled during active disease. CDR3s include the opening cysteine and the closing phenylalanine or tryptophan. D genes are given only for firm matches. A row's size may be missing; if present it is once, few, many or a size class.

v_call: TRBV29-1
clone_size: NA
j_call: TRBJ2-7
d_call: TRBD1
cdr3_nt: TGCAGCGTCGACAGGGCCCTCCTTTACGAGCAGTACTTC
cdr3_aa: CSVDRALLYEQYF

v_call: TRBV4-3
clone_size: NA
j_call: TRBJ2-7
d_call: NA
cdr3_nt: TGCGCCAGCAGCCAAGCGGGGCGGGGCTACGAGCAGTACTTC
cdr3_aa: CASSQAGRGYEQYF

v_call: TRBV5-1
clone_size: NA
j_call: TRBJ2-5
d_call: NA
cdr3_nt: TGCGCCAGCAGCTTCACAGGGTGGGAGACCCAGTACTTC
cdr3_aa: CASSFTGWETQYF

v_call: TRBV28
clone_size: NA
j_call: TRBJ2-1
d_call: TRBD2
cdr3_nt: TGTGCCAGCAGATCCTTGCCCGGGACTAGCGGGAAGGGGGCCTACAATGAGCAGTTCTTC
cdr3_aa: CASRSLPGTSGKGAYNEQFF

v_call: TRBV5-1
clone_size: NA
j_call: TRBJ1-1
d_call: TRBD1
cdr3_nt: TGCGCCAGCAGCTTGGGGGACAGACTGAACACTGAAGCTTTCTTT
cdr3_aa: CASSLGDRLNTEAFF

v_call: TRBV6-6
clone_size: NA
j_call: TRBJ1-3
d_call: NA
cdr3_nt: TGTGCCAGCAGTTACTCGGAGGGGAGGGGAAACACCGTATATTTT
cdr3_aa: CASSYSEGRGNTVYF

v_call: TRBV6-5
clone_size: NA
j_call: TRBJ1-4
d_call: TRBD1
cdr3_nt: TGTGCCAGCAGTTACGCTTTGACAGGGACTAATGAAAAACTGTTTTTT
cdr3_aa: CASSYALTGTNEKLFF

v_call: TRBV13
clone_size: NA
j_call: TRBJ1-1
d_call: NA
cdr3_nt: TGTGCCAGCAGCGAACGGCAGGGGCACACTGAAGCTTTCTTT
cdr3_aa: CASSERQGHTEAFF

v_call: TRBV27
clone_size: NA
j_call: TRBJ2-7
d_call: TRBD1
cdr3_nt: TGTGCCAGCAGACCTAAGCCCCGGACAGGCGAGCAGTACTTC
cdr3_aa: CASRPKPRTGEQYF

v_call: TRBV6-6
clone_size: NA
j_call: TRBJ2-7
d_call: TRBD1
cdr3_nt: TGTGCCAGCAGTGGGGACAGGGGGGGCTACGAGCAGTACTTC
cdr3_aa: CASSGDRGGYEQYF

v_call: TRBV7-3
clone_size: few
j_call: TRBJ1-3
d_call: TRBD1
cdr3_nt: TGTGCCAGCAGCCCGTTTGCAAGGGGGCCCTCTGGAAACACCATATATTTT
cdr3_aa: CASSPFARGPSGNTIYF

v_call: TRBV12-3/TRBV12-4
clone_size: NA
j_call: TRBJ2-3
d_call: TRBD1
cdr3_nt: TGTGCCAGCAGGCGACAGGGGACAGATACGCAGTATTTT
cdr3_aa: CASRRQGTDTQYF

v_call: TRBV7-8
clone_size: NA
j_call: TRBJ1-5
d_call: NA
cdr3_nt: TGTGCCAGCAGCTTAGTAGCCCGGAATCAGCCCCAGCATTTT
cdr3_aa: CASSLVARNQPQHF

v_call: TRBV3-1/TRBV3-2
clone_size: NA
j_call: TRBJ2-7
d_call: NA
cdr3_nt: TGTGCCAGCAGCCACCGGGACACTATTTCCTACGAGCAGTACTTC
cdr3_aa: CASSHRDTISYEQYF

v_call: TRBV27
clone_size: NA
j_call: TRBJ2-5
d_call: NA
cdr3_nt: TGTGCCAGCAGCCTCAGGGTGCAAGAGACCCAGTACTTC
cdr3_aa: CASSLRVQETQYF

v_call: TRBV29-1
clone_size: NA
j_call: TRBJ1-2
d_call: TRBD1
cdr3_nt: TGCAGCGGTGGACAGGGAGCTAACTATGGCTACACCTTC
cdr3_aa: CSGGQGANYGYTF

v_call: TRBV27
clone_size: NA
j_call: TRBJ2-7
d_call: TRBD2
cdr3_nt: TGTGCCAGCAGTTTGAGCGGGAGTTACGAGCAGTACTTC
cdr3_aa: CASSLSGSYEQYF

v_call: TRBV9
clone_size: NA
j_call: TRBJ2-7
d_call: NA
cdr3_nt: TGTGCCAGCAGGGTTCCAGGGGTCCGCTACGAGCAGTACTTC
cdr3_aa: CASRVPGVRYEQYF

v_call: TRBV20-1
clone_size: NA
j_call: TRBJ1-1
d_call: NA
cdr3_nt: TGCAGTGCTAGTTCAGGTACCAACACTGAAGCTTTCTTT
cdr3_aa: CSASSGTNTEAFF

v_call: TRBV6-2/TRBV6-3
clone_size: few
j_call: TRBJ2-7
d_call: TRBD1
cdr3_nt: TGTGCCAGCAGTTACGACGAGACAGGGGCCTACGAGCAGTACTTC
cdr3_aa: CASSYDETGAYEQYF

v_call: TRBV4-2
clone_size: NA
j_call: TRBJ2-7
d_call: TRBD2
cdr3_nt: TGTGCCAGCAGCCCCGGGACTAGCGGGTCGGTCTCCTACGAGCAGTACTTC
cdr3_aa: CASSPGTSGSVSYEQYF

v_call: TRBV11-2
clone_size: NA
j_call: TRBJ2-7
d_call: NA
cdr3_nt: TGTGCCAGCAGCTTAGATAGCGGCAGACTCTACGAGCAGTACTTC
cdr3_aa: CASSLDSGRLYEQYF

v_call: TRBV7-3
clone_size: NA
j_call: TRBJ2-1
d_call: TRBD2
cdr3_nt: TGTGCCAGCAGCTGGAGCGGGAGGGCCACATACAATGAGCAGTTCTTC
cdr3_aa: CASSWSGRATYNEQFF

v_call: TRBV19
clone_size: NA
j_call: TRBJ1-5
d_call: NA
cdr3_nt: TGTGCCAGTAGTATAGAGGGGACACGGACGCTTCAGCCCCAGCATTTT
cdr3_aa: CASSIEGTRTLQPQHF

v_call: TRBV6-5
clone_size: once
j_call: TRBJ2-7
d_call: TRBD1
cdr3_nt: TGTGCCAGCAGTTACTCGACAGGGTATGAGCAGTACTTC
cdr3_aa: CASSYSTGYEQYF

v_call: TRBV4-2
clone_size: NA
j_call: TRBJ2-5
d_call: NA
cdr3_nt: TGTGCCAGCAGCCAAGTGGGAGTGGCGGGGTCCGAGACCCAGTACTTC
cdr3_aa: CASSQVGVAGSETQYF

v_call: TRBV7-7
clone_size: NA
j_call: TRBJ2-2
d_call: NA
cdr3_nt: TGTGCTAGCAGCTTTGCACCACTGCTTTCCCTTAGTATTTGGGAGCTGTTTTTT
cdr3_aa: CASSFAPLLSLSIWELFF

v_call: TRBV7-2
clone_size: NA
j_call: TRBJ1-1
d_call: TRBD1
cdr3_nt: TGTGCCAGCAGCTTAGCGCAGGGGGCCGGCACTGAAGCTTTCTTT
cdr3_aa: CASSLAQGAGTEAFF

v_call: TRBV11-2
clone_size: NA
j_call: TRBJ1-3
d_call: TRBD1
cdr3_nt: TGTGCCAGCAGCGCCAGACCCCAGGGGGTTAATTCTGGAAACACCATATATTTT
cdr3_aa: CASSARPQGVNSGNTIYF

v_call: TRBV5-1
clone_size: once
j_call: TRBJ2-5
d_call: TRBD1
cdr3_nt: TGCGCCAGCAGCTTCTCTGGACAGGGCCAAGAGACCCAGTACTTC
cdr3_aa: CASSFSGQGQETQYF

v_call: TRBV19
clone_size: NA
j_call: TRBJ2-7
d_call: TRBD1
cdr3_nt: TGTGCCAGTAGTACCAGGGGGCTTACCTACGAGCAGTACTTC
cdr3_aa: CASSTRGLTYEQYF

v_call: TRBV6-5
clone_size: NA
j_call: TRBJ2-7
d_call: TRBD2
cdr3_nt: TGTGCCAGCAGAAAAGGACTAGCGGAGTACGAGCAGTACTTC
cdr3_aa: CASRKGLAEYEQYF

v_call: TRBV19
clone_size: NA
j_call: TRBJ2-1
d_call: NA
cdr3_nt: TGTGCCAGTAGTATAGGGCAGGGCCGGTGGCATGAGCAGTTCTTC
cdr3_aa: CASSIGQGRWHEQFF

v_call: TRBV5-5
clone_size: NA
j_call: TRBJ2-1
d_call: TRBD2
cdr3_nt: TGTGCCAGCAGCGCTGTCGGGCTAGCGGGGAATGAGCAGTTCTTC
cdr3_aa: CASSAVGLAGNEQFF

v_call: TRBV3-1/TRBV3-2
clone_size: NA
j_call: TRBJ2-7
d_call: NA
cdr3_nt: TGTGCCAGCAGCCAAGAAGGAAGACAGGCGGTCCGTTACGAGCAGTACTTC
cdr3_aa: CASSQEGRQAVRYEQYF

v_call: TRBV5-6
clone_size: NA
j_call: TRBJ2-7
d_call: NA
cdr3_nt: TGTGCCAGCAGCCAGGATACCTTCTACGAGCAGTACTTC
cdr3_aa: CASSQDTFYEQYF

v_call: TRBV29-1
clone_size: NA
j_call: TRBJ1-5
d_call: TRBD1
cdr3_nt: TGCAGCGGGACGACAGGGGAGGCCCAGCATTTT
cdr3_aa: CSGTTGEAQHF

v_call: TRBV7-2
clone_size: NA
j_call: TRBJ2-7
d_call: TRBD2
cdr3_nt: TGTGCCAGCAGCTCTTTACTAGCGGAGGGCGAGCAGTACTTC
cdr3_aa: CASSSLLAEGEQYF

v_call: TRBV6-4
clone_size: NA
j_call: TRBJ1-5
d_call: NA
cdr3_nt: TGTGCCAGCAGTGAAACAGGTGGGGAGCCCCAGCATTTT
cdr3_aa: CASSETGGEPQHF

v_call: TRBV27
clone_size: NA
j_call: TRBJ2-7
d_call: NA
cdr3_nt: TGTGCCAGCAGTTTATCGGTGAGTCCCTACGAGCAGTACTTC
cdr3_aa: CASSLSVSPYEQYF

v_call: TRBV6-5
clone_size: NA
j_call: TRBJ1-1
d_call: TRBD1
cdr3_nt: TGTGCCAGCGGCTCAGGGGGCCTGAACACTGAAGCTTTCTTT
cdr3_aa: CASGSGGLNTEAFF

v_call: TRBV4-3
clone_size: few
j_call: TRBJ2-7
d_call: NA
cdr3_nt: TGCGCCAGCAGCCAGGACAGAAACTCCTACGAGCAGTACTTC
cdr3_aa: CASSQDRNSYEQYF

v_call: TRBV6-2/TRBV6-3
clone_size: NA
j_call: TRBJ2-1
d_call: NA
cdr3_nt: TGTGCCAGCAGCCCTCGGCGCCCGGACTTGATTGAGCAGTTCTTC
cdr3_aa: CASSPRRPDLIEQFF

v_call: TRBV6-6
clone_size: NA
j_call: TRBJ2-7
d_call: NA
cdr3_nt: TGTGCCAGCAGTTACGCTACTTCCTACGAGCAGTACTTC
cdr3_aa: CASSYATSYEQYF

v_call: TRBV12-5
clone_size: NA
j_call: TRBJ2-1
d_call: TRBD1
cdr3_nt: TGTGCTAGTGGTCCCGGGACAGGGAGCTCCTACAATGAGCAGTTCTTC
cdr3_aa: CASGPGTGSSYNEQFF

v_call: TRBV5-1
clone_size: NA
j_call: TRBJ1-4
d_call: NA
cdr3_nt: TGCGCCAGCAGCTTGACAGGGAATAATGAAAAACTGTTTTTT
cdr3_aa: CASSLTGNNEKLFF

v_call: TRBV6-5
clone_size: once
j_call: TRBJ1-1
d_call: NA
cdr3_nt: TGTGCCAGCTACTTCCCCGGGACACCTGGAACCGAAGCTTTCTTT
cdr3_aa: CASYFPGTPGTEAFF